Detailed here is one T cell receptor beta chain. This sample was included in a study of blood T cell repertoires in COVID-19. The germline CDR1 and CDR2 sequences are GTSNPN and SVGIG (reference sequence). CDR3 length: 12 amino acids. The V end was cut by 2 bases, the J end by 6 bases, with 10 bases between. Seattle researchers signed up patients amid active infection and tracked them longitudinally. Using immunoSEQ multiplex PCR, the repertoire was profiled, and TCRdb retains in-frame clones only, with some absent. Seen here are approximately 51,000 clones, around 87% observed once, and the top ten hold 2.1%.

This receptor was taken from a woman aged 80 or over with COVID-19, enrolled during active disease. The J gene is TRBJ1-1, the V gene TRBV30; weak D call: TRBD1 (5 bases). Sequencing used peripheral blood. The CDR3 loop reads CAWSSGGAEAFF. In DNA form, the CDR3 reads TGTGCCTGGAGTTCGGGGGGGGCTGAAGCTTTCTTT.